The T cell receptor (beta chain) described here comes from a study of radiation and T cells in renal cell carcinoma. This CDR3 contains 16 residues. The ends were cut back, 7 bases at V and 4 bases at J, with 21 bases in the middle. Germline V lookup: CDR1 LNHNV, CDR2 YYDKDF (reference sequence). Libraries were prepared by immunoSEQ multiplex PCR; TCRdb keeps only in-frame clonotypes and omits some of them. Of roughly 100,000 clones detected, 84% appear once; the ten largest clones hold around 7.7%. Time point noted: blood 4 weeks post-SBRT, at nephrectomy. The treatment denotes: 15 Gy SBRT to primary tumor, nephrectomy 4 weeks later.

The starting material was blood, obtained from a patient whose treatment included radiotherapy and nephrectomy. This chain connects TRBV15 to TRBJ2-3; no definite D call. The receptor was derived from a man aged 55 to 70 with renal cell carcinoma. The CDR3 sequence: CATTLSKSTVPDTQYF. For the CDR3, the DNA is TGTGCCACCACCCTATCAAAGTCGACCGTTCCAGATACGCAGTATTTT.